These 13 T cell receptor beta chains were all obtained from the same sample, sequenced in a study of cytomegalovirus exposure and HLA in healthy donors. This PCR relied on a set of 60 Vbeta primers and 13 Jbeta primers. Profiled with immunoSEQ multiplex PCR; TCRdb holds only in-frame clones, not every one. Of around 160,000 clones in the sample, approximately 78% are singletons; the top ten hold less than 3.5%. Sequencing was performed on PBMCs. The receptor set was obtained from a man aged 40-49 years in good health and CMV-seropositive.

The genes are TRBV29-1 and TRBJ2-1; D is ambiguous. The germline V gene has CDR1 SQVTM and CDR2 ANQGSEA. Trimming removed 6 bases from V and 4 bases from J, with 16 bases in between. CDR3 length equals 14 residues. The CDR3 nucleotides are TGCAGCGTCCCCCAGGTTTCAACATACAATGAGCAGTTCTTC. It codes for CSVPQVSTYNEQFF.

The chain has TRBV10-3 and TRBJ2-3; TRBD1 aligns across 9 bases. V lost 6 bases and J lost 2; bases outside the gene matches: 9. CDR1 is ENHRY and CDR2 is SYGVKD in the germline V gene. This CDR3 has 16 residues. The CDR3 sequence: CAIRDTGTGNTDTQYF. The CDR3 bases are TGTGCCATCAGAGATACCGGGACAGGGAACACAGATACGCAGTATTTT.

V gene TRBV14 combines with J gene TRBJ2-7; 10 nucleotides match TRBD1. CDR1 and CDR2 from the germline V gene are SGHDN and FVKESK. J lost 4 bases, V lost 4 bases, and 4 bases had no gene match. The CDR3 has 14 residues. The CDR3 sequence: CASSPRTGGYEQYF. In DNA, the CDR3 is TGTGCCAGCAGCCCCCGGACAGGGGGATACGAGCAGTACTTC. Filled out from reference TRBV14 and TRBJ2-7, the complete variable domain reads EAGVTQFPSHSVIEKGQTVTLRCDPISGHDNLYWYRRVMGKEIKFLLHFVKESKQDESGMPNNRFLAERTGGTYSTLKVQPAELEDSGVYFCASSPRTGGYEQYFGPGTRLTVT.

The chain couples TRBV5-4 to TRBJ1-1; possible D gene TRBD1, 6 bases. CDR1 is SGHNT and CDR2 is YYREEE in the germline V gene (reference sequence). This CDR3 contains 15 residues. V lost 2 bases, J lost 7 bases, and 18 bases lay in between. Written as DNA, the CDR3 is TGTGCCAGCAGCTTCCACAGGGTGAATCGTTATGAAGCTTTCTTT. It specifies CASSFHRVNRYEAFF.

This chain connects TRBV15 to TRBJ1-5, with D possibly TRBD1 on 6 matching bases. Germline V gene sequence: CDR1 LNHNV, CDR2 YYDKDF (reference sequence). Trimming left V 3 bases short and J 6 bases short, with 9 bases between. The CDR3 contains 13 residues. The CDR3 DNA follows: TGTGCCACCAGCAGGACAGGCGGTCAGCCCCAGCATTTT. Translated, it gives CATSRTGGQPQHF.

In this sample, this clone turned up once. The chain combines TRBV14 with TRBJ2-7, with 7 bases matching TRBD2. J lost 3 bases, V lost 4 bases, and 9 bases had no gene match. Germline loops: CDR1 SGHDN, CDR2 FVKESK. The length of the CDR3 is 15 residues. The CDR3 DNA reads as TGTGCCAGCAGCCGGGAGGGCCGCTCAGTCTACGAGCAGTACTTC. Translating gives CASSREGRSVYEQYF.

The chain couples TRBV2 to TRBJ2-1, with 10 bases lining up with TRBD1. This CDR3 has 15 residues. CDR1 and CDR2 (germline): SNHLY, FYNNEI. After removal of 4 bases from V and 7 bases from J, the junction contained 7 bases not matched to a gene. The CDR3 loop reads CASSVIGTGVNEQFF. CDR3 sequence (DNA): TGTGCCAGCAGTGTAATCGGGACAGGGGTAAATGAGCAGTTCTTC.

The chain links TRBV13 to TRBJ2-5, with a weak D call TRBD2 (6 bases). Germline CDR1 is PRHDT and CDR2 is FYEKMQ (reference sequence). V was trimmed by 6 bases and J by 1 base, leaving 15 bases between them. The CDR3 covers 15 residues. DNA of the CDR3: TGTGCCAGCAGTTTGGGGGGTACTGTCCAAGAGACCCAGTACTTC. Protein: CASSLGGTVQETQYF.

The sample holds a few counts of this clone. The chain is built from TRBV7-9 and TRBJ2-7; a weak D match, TRBD2 (5 bases). Trimming removed 1 base from V and 2 bases from J, with 9 bases in between. The germline gives CDR1 SEHNR, CDR2 FQNEAQ (reference sequence). The CDR3 is made up of 14 amino acids. In DNA form, the CDR3 reads TGTGCCAGCAGCTTAGTGCTAGCCCCCTACGAGCAGTACTTC. This gives the protein CASSLVLAPYEQYF.

The CDR3 DNA reads as TGTGCCAGCAGTTTAGAACAGGGGAGGAATGAGCAGTTCTTC. It yields the protein CASSLEQGRNEQFF. This sequence joins TRBV28 and TRBJ2-1; perhaps TRBD1 as D (7 bases). The germline CDR1 and CDR2 sequences are MDHEN and SYDVKM. The V end lost 2 bases, the J end lost 7 bases, and 12 bases lay between the germline ends. This CDR3 is built from 14 residues.

This clone was counted between two and nine times. J is TRBJ2-7 and V is TRBV5-1; TRBD2 aligns across 8 bases. V was clipped by 0 bases and J by 2 bases; unmatched bases: 7. The CDR3 extends over 16 amino acids. Germline CDR1 is SGHRS and CDR2 is YFSETQ. The CDR3 bases are TGCGCCAGCAGCTTGGTGAGCGGGAGTACAACCTACGAGCAGTACTTC. Amino acids: CASSLVSGSTTYEQYF.

In this sample, this clone turned up a few times. The chain employs TRBV6-1 and TRBJ2-3; 8 bases fit TRBD2. Germline CDR1 reads MNHNS; CDR2 reads SASEGT. Trimming took 3 bases from V and 6 from J; bases not matched to a gene: 8. This CDR3 is 15 amino acids long. CDR3 sequence reads: CASSDSAGGLDTQYF. The CDR3 nucleotides are TGTGCCAGCAGTGACTCCGCGGGAGGCCTGGATACGCAGTATTTT.

In this sample, this clone turned up a few times. One end of the junction fails to match germline, which may point to a read error. This chain connects TRBV5-5 to TRBJ2-7; unclear D gene. The CDR3 is 15 residues long. CDR1 SGHKS and CDR2 YYEKEE come from the germline V gene (reference sequence). The CDR3 DNA reads as TGCGCCAGCAGCCAAGTGCACGGAGCCGGCTACGAGCAGTACTTC. It yields the protein CASSQVHGAGYEQYF.